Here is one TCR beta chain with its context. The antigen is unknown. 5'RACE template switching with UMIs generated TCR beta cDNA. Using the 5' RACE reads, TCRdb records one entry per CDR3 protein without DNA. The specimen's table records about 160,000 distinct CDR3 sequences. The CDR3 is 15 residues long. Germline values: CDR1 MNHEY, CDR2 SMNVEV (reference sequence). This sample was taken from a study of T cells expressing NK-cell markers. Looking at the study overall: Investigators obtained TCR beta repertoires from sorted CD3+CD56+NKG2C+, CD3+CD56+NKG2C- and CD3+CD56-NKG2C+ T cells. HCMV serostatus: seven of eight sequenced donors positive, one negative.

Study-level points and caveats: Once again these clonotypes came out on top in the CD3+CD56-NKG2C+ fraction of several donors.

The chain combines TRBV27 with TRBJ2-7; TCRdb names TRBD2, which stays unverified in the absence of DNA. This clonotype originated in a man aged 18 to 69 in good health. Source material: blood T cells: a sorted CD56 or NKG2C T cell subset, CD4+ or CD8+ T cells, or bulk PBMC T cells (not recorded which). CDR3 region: CASSPGLAGSIEQYF.